This T cell receptor (beta chain) was captured in a study of shared clonotypes between healthy human individuals. Overall study findings and caveats: Clonotypes that were shared across a handful of donors made up 4% to 6% of naive CD4 clonotypes.

Template for every sorted-subset replicate PCR totaled about 0.2 ug DNA, roughly 30,000 T cell genomes. Produced via immunoSEQ multiplex PCR; TCRdb's table is partial and in-frame only. This table has roughly 2,500,000 clones, roughly 93% appearing once. The V end was cut by 5 bases, the J end by 7 bases, with 18 bases between. Per germline, CDR1 MNHEY and CDR2 SMNVEV (reference sequence). The CDR3 is 15 amino acids. Points on this clone: Its cognate antigen is unknown.

Sequencing was carried out using naive CD4+ T cells from PBMCs. Subset in this sample: CD45RA+ positively selected. The receptor comes from a man between 18 and 35 years old in good health. Some clones in this sample may be carry-over from other donors' samples. The chain uses TRBV27 and TRBJ2-1; D may correspond to TRBD1 or TRBD2 (5 bases each). CDR3 in DNA: TGTGCCAGCAGTGTACCCGGGACCCACCAGAATGAGCAGTTCTTC. As protein: CASSVPGTHQNEQFF.